Sequencing of this T cell receptor (beta chain) was carried out in a study of molecular identifiers for immune sequencing clone quantification. This clonotype occurred many times. TCRdb processed the PCR reads anew with MiXCR; each CDR3 protein has one entry. The table includes roughly 320,000 distinct CDR3 sequences, about 23% detected once. Source material for naive CD8 libraries was 20,000 to 1,000,000 sorted cells, with 10%, 30% or 50% RNA. In the sort, naive CD8 T cells were defined as CD8+CD4-CCR7+CD45RA+. Trimming pared 5 bases from V and 3 bases from J, leaving 12 bases between. The CDR3 consists of 14 residues. Germline CDR1 reads SGHTA; CDR2 reads FQGNSA.

Input material: naive CD8+ T cells from blood, with Jurkat cell RNA spiked in. Indicated subset: FACS-sorted CD8+CD4-CCR7+CD45RA+ naive T cells. This chain uses TRBV7-2 with TRBJ2-3; TRBD1 is a possible D gene (6 bases). The receptor's source is a human donor in good health. Some libraries in this study had Jurkat cell RNA spiked in. The DNA for the CDR3 is TGTGCCAGCAGCAGGCCGGGACAAACAGATACGCAGTATTTT. Amino acid sequence: CASSRPGQTDTQYF.